One and the same sample provided the 7 T cell receptor beta chains below, sequenced in a study of shared clonotypes between healthy human individuals. TCRdb's table, derived via immunoSEQ multiplex PCR, lists solely in-frame clones and lacks some. The repertoire holds about 330,000 clones, with less than 85% as singletons. Sequencing input: memory CD4+ T cells sorted from blood. As for subset: CD45RA-negative fraction. All receptors derive from a man aged 25-40 years in good health.

This clone was seen a handful of times. This rearrangement joins TRBV7-2 to TRBJ1-6; D unclear. CDR3 size: 14 residues. Trimming stripped 6 bases from V and 7 bases from J, with 13 bases between. Germline CDR1 is SGHTA and CDR2 is FQGNSA. CDR3 DNA sequence: TGTGCCAGCAGAACCGGGGTATTGAATTCACCCCTCCACTTT. Protein sequence: CASRTGVLNSPLHF.

The V call is TRBV10-1, the J call TRBJ1-1; no clear D. This CDR3 has 13 amino acids. Germline CDR1 and CDR2: WNHNN and SYGVQD (reference sequence). V was clipped by 4 bases and J by 4 bases, with 10 bases between them. Written as DNA, the CDR3 is TGCGCCAGCAGTGGGTCAGCGAGCACTGAAGCTTTCTTT. This translates into CASSGSASTEAFF.

The gene calls are TRBV10-3 and TRBJ2-7, with 7 bases matching TRBD1. The length of the CDR3 is 12 residues. The germline CDR1 and CDR2 sequences are ENHRY and SYGVKD. The V segment lost 4 bases and the J segment 4 bases; nucleotides outside the gene matches: 1. The DNA for the CDR3 is TGTGCCATCAGTGGGGACAGATACGAGCAGTACTTC. It yields the protein CAISGDRYEQYF.

This clone appeared a few times. The chain is built from TRBV5-1 and TRBJ1-1, with a possible D match to TRBD1 (5 bases). In germline, CDR1 is SGHRS, CDR2 YFSETQ. The CDR3 is 14 amino acids. The V end lost 2 bases, the J end lost 11 bases, and 19 bases lay between the germline ends. The CDR3 here is CASSLYGGEGEAFF. The CDR3 coding sequence is TGCGCCAGCAGCTTATACGGAGGGGAAGGGGAGGCTTTCTTT.

The V and J genes are TRBV7-9 and TRBJ2-7; 12 nucleotides match TRBD2. The germline V gene encodes CDR1 SEHNR and CDR2 FQNEAQ (reference sequence). V lost 2 bases, J lost 2 bases, and 1 base stayed unmatched. The CDR3 loop spans 15 amino acids. Written as DNA, the CDR3 is TGTGCCAGCAGCTTACTAGCGGGAGGGCCCTACGAGCAGTACTTC. Translated: CASSLLAGGPYEQYF.

The chain recombines TRBV10-3 with TRBJ2-2; 10 bases align to TRBD2. CDR1 ENHRY and CDR2 SYGVKD come from the germline V gene. The CDR3 loop spans 17 amino acids. V gave up 4 bases and J gave up 3 bases; unmatched junction bases: 8. The CDR3 DNA reads as TGTGCCATCAGTGGAAGGGGCGGGACTAGCGACACCGGGGAGCTGTTTTTT. Protein: CAISGRGGTSDTGELFF.

On this clone: Germline and junction disagree at one end, which may indicate a read error. At the DNA level, this CDR3 is encoded by other sequences in the same sample as well. This chain joins TRBV18 and TRBJ2-7, with TRBD2 as a possible D gene (6 bases). CDR1 and CDR2 (germline): KGHSH, LQKENI. The CDR3 loop spans 12 amino acids. The CDR3 sequence: CASSPFGGEQYF. The CDR3 DNA reads as TGTGCTAGCTCACCCTTTGGGGGGGAGCAGTACTTC.